This TCR beta chain was observed in a study of cytotoxic CD8 clonotypes in ibrutinib-treated CLL. For the study at large: There were, on average, 255,043 productive templates and around 90,000 productive rearrangements per sample.

The protocol was immunoSEQ multiplex PCR, while the TCRdb copy is restricted to in-frame clones and leaves out a portion. Of approximately 140,000 clones detected, approximately 90% appear once; the ten largest clones hold more than 10%. On this clone: Mismatch with germline at one junction end may stem from a read error.

From germline, CDR1 is MNHEY and CDR2 SMNVEV (reference sequence). The CDR3 totals 15 residues. Here the sequenced sample was PBMCs, taken after 12 months of ibrutinib treatment. The V call is TRBV27, the J call TRBJ2-1; D remains unclear. The source is a human donor with chronic lymphocytic leukemia. The CDR3 DNA follows: TGTGCCAGCAGTTTATCGCCCATCTCCGACAATGAGCAGTTCTTC. Protein: CASSLSPISDNEQFF.